The 5 T cell receptor beta chains presented below share a single source sample, sequenced in a study of blood T cell repertoires in COVID-19. TCRdb keeps only in-frame clones here, not all; method: immunoSEQ multiplex PCR. Counted here are around 140,000 clones, around four fifths occurring once; the ten biggest clones make up more than 3%. The sequenced sample was PBMCs or T cells enriched from blood (not recorded which). The receptors were gathered from a woman in her fifties or sixties with acute COVID-19.

The V gene is TRBV5-6, the J gene TRBJ1-4, with TRBD1 identical over 7 bases. CDR3 length: 15 residues. V lost 4 bases, J lost 3 bases, and 6 bases stayed unmatched. The germline V gene encodes CDR1 SGHDT and CDR2 YYEEEE. This CDR3 is CASSPTGTANEKLFF. The CDR3 DNA is TGTGCCAGCAGCCCTACAGGGACAGCTAATGAAAAACTGTTTTTT.

The chain carries TRBV27 and TRBJ2-7; TRBD1 matches 11 bases. The V and J ends lost 5 bases and 5 bases, in that order; junction bases with no gene match: 8. Germline V lookup: CDR1 MNHEY, CDR2 SMNVEV (reference sequence). This CDR3 is built from 15 residues. This chain's CDR3 is CASSPRTGGYHEQYF. CDR3 nucleotides: TGTGCCAGCAGTCCCCGGACAGGGGGCTACCACGAGCAGTACTTC.

The rearrangement links TRBV5-6 to TRBJ2-2; D perhaps matches TRBD1 (6 bases). Germline CDR1 reads SGHDT; CDR2 reads YYEEEE. V dropped 1 base and J dropped 6 bases, with 16 bases sitting between them. The CDR3 consists of 16 residues. The CDR3, as DNA: TGTGCCAGCAGCTTGCGAAGGGGGATCAACGCCGGGGAGCTGTTTTTT. As protein: CASSLRRGINAGELFF.

The chain recombines TRBV24-1 with TRBJ2-3; TRBD2 agrees at 8 bases. The germline gives CDR1 KGHDR, CDR2 SFDVKD. V was clipped by 0 bases and J by 2 bases; unmatched bases: 3. The CDR3 loop spans 16 amino acids. CDR3 sequence reads: CATSDLVGLDTDTQYF. The CDR3 DNA sequence: TGTGCCACCAGTGATTTGGTGGGACTAGACACAGATACGCAGTATTTT.

The sample holds one count of this clone. V gene TRBV10-3 combines with J gene TRBJ1-6, with 8 nucleotides matching TRBD1. The CDR3 runs 15 residues. The V gene end was trimmed by 3 bases and the J gene end by 7 bases; junction bases not matched to a gene: 5. The germline V gene has CDR1 ENHRY and CDR2 SYGVKD. CDR3 DNA: TGTGCCATCAGTGACGAAACAGGGGGGAATTCACCCCTCCACTTT. It codes for CAISDETGGNSPLHF.